A selection of T cell receptor beta chains follows, all from one sample in a study of Ad26.COV2.S vaccination and SARS-CoV-2 variants. The table came from immunoSEQ multiplex PCR; TCRdb's copy has only in-frame clones and leaves some out. The sample has 350,000 to 500,000 clones, roughly 90% seen once; the top ten hold 3.6%. The specimen comprised peripheral blood, sampled in a trial of Ad26.COV2.S vaccine versus placebo. All receptors derive from a person between 18 and 65 years old who received the Ad26.COV2.S COVID-19 vaccine or a placebo. The conserved cysteine and the conserved F or W are not part of the CDR3 here. The order of the fields is CDR3 protein, clone size, V gene. Part of the rows lack a size; the others show once, few, many or a class for expanded clones.

ASSYRGQRYEAF . TRBV5-4
ASSLPGQHTGELF once TRBV2
ASSSTEPHNSPLH few TRBV6-5
ASRAGGLPTDTQY . TRBV7-3
ASDEKGNTIY once TRBV12-3/TRBV12-4
ASSLVPGSTDTQY . TRBV11-2
ASSLAVSSGREQY once TRBV11-1
AWSAGTSAYEQY . TRBV30
ASSPRSVGRLDFSTEAF once TRBV7-2
ASSGLVSTDTQY . TRBV28
ASSPQGGRETQY once TRBV19
ASSSDRAGGYGYT . TRBV6-2/TRBV6-3
AWRVGGGVTQY once TRBV30
ASSYGTVQETQY . TRBV6-2/TRBV6-3
ASSSEPGHISYGYT once TRBV7-2
ASSYSGGSSYEQY . TRBV11-2
ASSLTGSGANVLT . TRBV5-1
ASTSDRSYGYT . TRBV12-3/TRBV12-4
ASSYSTRTDGELF . TRBV6-5
ASSNTGRGETQY . TRBV7-6
ASSFLGDYGYT . TRBV7-9
ASSLLAGGPDTQY . TRBV7-2
AWTQRDEQF . TRBV30
ASSVDPTRGPWNSPLH . TRBV9
ASSLGGWDTTYNEQF . TRBV7-8
ASSLGQSTYEQY . TRBV5-1
ASSLIEGGGYT once TRBV27
ASNRDSNTEAF . TRBV6-5
ASSSTGTVNTGELF . TRBV5-1
ASSFDPGTQY . TRBV4-2
SVQRGGVDEKLF . TRBV29-1
ASSVERDSPLH . TRBV9
ATSGLDLGQGSPKFECYEQY . TRBV15
ATSRVIGGELF . TRBV15
SASRQVPYEQY . TRBV20-1
ASSERGGGGSYNSPLH . TRBV6-1
ASSLDGGQQPQH . TRBV19
ASSQDVTRATQY . TRBV4-3
ASSPPGSDEQF . TRBV7-3
ASTPGGPYNEQF once TRBV19
ATSDFGQGGEETQY . TRBV24-1
ATSDLQGQY . TRBV24-1
ASSLGYEQY . TRBV5-1
ASSTGQGSWDEQY . TRBV11-3
ASSAGTGPSEKLF . TRBV9
ASSGRDSQETQY . TRBV18
ASRLTTGGRKAF . TRBV3-1/TRBV3-2
ASSLGGLVDQETQY . TRBV7-2
ASNDDREDTQY . TRBV2
ASSRRGRAGSKVQETQY . TRBV2
ASSQEGSRGPYEQY . TRBV4-1
ASSAQPIAGGRYEQY . TRBV9
ASSISGYQPQH . TRBV6-5
ASRQGWTDTQY . TRBV6-5
ATSGGASNQPQH . TRBV24-1